Listed below are T cell receptor beta chains from one sample, sequenced in a study of somatic mutations in cytotoxic T cells in rheumatoid arthritis. Data came from immunoSEQ multiplex PCR; TCRdb stores just in-frame clones and leaves some out. The sample includes approximately 11,000 clones, 82% of them seen just once. The material sequenced was CD8+ T cells sorted from blood. Receptors originate from a woman aged 55 to 70 with rheumatoid arthritis. Each CDR3 is given with its conserved first and last residue. A D gene is named only where the DNA matches it firmly. Size values are once, few and many counts, or a class for expanded clones, and some rows have none.

d_call	clone_size	v_call	j_call	cdr3_aa	cdr3_nt
TRBD1	NA	TRBV11-2	TRBJ1-6	CASTQGQGQPLHF	TGTGCCAGCACCCAAGGACAGGGACAACCCCTCCACTTT
TRBD1	NA	TRBV6-1	TRBJ2-1	CASRGRQGSYNEQFF	TGTGCCAGCAGGGGGAGACAGGGTTCCTACAATGAGCAGTTCTTC
TRBD1	few	TRBV7-9	TRBJ2-5	CASSPDREQETQYF	TGTGCCAGCAGCCCGGACAGGGAGCAAGAGACCCAGTACTTC
NA	NA	TRBV28	TRBJ2-1	CASSYHVQRHYNEQFF	TGTGCCAGCAGTTATCATGTCCAGCGCCACTACAATGAGCAGTTCTTC
TRBD2	NA	TRBV5-6	TRBJ2-5	CASSVGLAEQYF	TGTGCCAGCAGCGTGGGACTAGCTGAGCAGTACTTC
TRBD1	NA	TRBV27	TRBJ1-2	CASSLSKGQGNGYTF	TGTGCCAGCAGTTTATCGAAGGGACAGGGTAATGGCTACACCTTC
TRBD2	NA	TRBV4-1	TRBJ2-1	CASSQVGAGASYNEQFF	TGCGCCAGCAGCCAAGTAGGGGCGGGAGCTTCCTACAATGAGCAGTTCTTC
NA	few	TRBV4-1	TRBJ2-7	CASSQVHTGEGYEQYF	TGCGCCAGCAGCCAAGTCCACACGGGAGAAGGCTACGAGCAGTACTTC
TRBD2	NA	TRBV7-9	TRBJ2-3	CASSFAGGGTDTQYF	TGTGCCAGCAGCTTTGCGGGGGGTGGGACAGATACGCAGTATTTT
TRBD2	NA	TRBV4-1	TRBJ2-7	CASSRSGTSKYEQYF	TGCGCCAGCAGCCGGTCCGGGACTAGCAAGTACGAGCAGTACTTC
TRBD2	NA	TRBV9	TRBJ2-1	CASSPRTSEQFF	TGTGCCAGCAGCCCACGGACTAGTGAGCAGTTCTTC
TRBD1	NA	TRBV27	TRBJ2-7	CASSPSSPGTGSYEQYF	TGTGCCAGCAGTCCCTCATCCCCCGGGACAGGATCCTACGAGCAGTACTTC
TRBD1	few	TRBV28	TRBJ1-1	CASSLTGYTEAFF	TGTGCCAGCAGTTTGACAGGGTACACTGAAGCTTTCTTT
NA	NA	TRBV28	TRBJ1-5	CASGQTFSNQPQHF	TGTGCCAGCGGACAGACTTTTAGCAATCAGCCCCAGCATTTT
NA	NA	TRBV2	TRBJ2-7	CASSESGSGLSYEQYF	TGTGCCAGCAGTGAATCCGGGAGCGGGTTATCCTACGAGCAGTACTTC
NA	once	TRBV18	TRBJ2-1	CASSPMGRRINEQFF	TGTGCCAGCTCACCAATGGGCCGGAGGATCAATGAGCAGTTCTTC
NA	NA	TRBV9	TRBJ1-2	CASSVDTAYGYTF	TGTGCCAGCAGCGTAGACACAGCCTATGGCTACACCTTC
NA	NA	TRBV7-3	TRBJ1-6	CASSLRHNSPLHF	TGTGCCAGCAGCTTGCGTCATAATTCACCCCTCCACTTT
TRBD2	NA	TRBV30	TRBJ2-1	CAWSVRGRDNEQFF	TGTGCCTGGAGTGTACGAGGGAGGGACAATGAGCAGTTCTTC
TRBD2	NA	TRBV5-6	TRBJ2-1	CASSSGLDSYNEQFF	TGTGCCAGCAGCTCTGGACTAGACTCCTACAATGAGCAGTTCTTC